A single TCR beta chain is shown here with its context. The sample originates from a study of blood T cell repertoires in COVID-19. As handled by the study authors: Scientists estimated how many nucleated cells there were by amplifying reference gene primers. This table comes from immunoSEQ multiplex PCR, and its TCRdb copy is limited to in-frame clones, with some not included. The V and J calls and clone size are taken from that table; D and trimming were inferred from the DNA. In the table there are about 110,000 clones, 71% of which are singletons. This CDR3 has 15 amino acids. V shed 4 bases and J 4 bases; nucleotides not matched to a gene: 8. Germline V gene data show CDR1 as LGHNA and CDR2 as YNFKEQ.

The chain links TRBV4-2 to TRBJ2-5; TRBD2 matches 8 bases. The TCR originated in a human donor with acute or convalescent COVID-19. The donor label of this sample is uncertain. Specimen: peripheral blood. CDR3 DNA: TGTGCCAGCAGCCCCGGGGGGGCGGGCCTAGAGACCCAGTACTTC. Its protein is CASSPGGAGLETQYF.